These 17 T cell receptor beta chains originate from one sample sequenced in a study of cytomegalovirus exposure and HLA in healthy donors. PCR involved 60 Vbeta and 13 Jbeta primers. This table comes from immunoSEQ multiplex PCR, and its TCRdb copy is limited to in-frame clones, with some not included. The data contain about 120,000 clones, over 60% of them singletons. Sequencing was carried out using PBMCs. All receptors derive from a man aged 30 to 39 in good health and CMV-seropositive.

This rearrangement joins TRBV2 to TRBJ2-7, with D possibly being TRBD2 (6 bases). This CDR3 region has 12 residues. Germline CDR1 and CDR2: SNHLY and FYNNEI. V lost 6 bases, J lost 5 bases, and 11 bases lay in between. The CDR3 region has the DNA TGTGCCAGCAGGGAGGGTTTGAACGAGCAGTACTTC. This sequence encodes CASREGLNEQYF. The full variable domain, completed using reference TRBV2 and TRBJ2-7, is EPEVTQTPSHQVTQMGQEVILRCVPISNHLYFYWYRQILGQKVEFLVSFYNNEISEKSEIFDDQFSVERPDGSNFTLKIRSTKLEDSAMYFCASREGLNEQYFGPGTRLTVT.

This CDR3 is CASSLEGAAQPQHF. The CDR3 DNA follows: TGTGCCAGTAGTCTCGAGGGGGCGGCTCAGCCCCAGCATTTT. The genes are TRBV19 and TRBJ1-5; 7 nucleotides agree with TRBD1. Germline trimming cut 5 bases from V and 6 bases from J; bases unmatched to any gene: 7. The CDR3 sequence is 14 residues long. The germline CDR1 and CDR2 sequences are LNHDA and SQIVND (reference sequence).

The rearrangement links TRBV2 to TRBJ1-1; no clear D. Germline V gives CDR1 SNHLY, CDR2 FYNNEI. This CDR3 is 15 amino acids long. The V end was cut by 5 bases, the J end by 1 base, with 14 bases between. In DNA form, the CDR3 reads TGTGCCAGCAGTTTAATGGCACAGAGGAACACTGAAGCTTTCTTT. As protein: CASSLMAQRNTEAFF.

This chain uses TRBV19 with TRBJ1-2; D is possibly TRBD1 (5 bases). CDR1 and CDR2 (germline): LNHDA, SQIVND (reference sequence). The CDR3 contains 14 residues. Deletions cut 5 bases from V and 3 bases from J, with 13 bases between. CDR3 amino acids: CASSLQQDDYGYTF. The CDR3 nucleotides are TGTGCCAGTAGTTTACAACAGGACGACTATGGCTACACCTTC.

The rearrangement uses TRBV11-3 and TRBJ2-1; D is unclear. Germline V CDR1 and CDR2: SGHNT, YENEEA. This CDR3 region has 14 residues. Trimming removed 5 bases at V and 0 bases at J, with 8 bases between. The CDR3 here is CASSPRSSYNEQFF. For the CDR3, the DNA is TGTGCCAGCAGCCCAAGGAGCTCCTACAATGAGCAGTTCTTC.

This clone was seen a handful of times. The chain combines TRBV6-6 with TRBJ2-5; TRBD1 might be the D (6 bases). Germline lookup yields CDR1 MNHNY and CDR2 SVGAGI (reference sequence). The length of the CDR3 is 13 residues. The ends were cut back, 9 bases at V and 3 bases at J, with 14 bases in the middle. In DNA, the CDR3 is TGTGCCAGTGGGGGCCACGAGAAAGAGACCCAGTACTTC. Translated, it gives CASGGHEKETQYF.

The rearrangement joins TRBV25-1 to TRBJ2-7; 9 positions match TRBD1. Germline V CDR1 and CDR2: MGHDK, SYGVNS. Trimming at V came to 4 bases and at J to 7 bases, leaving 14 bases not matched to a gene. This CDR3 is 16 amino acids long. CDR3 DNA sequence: TGTGCCAGCAGTGGTTCCTACCGGGACAGGGTGGAAGAGCAGTACTTC. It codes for CASSGSYRDRVEEQYF.

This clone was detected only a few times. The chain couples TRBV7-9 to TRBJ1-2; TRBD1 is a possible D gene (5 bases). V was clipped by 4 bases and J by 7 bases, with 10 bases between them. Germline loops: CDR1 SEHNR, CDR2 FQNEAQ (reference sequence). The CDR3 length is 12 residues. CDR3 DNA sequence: TGTGCCAGCAGCTATCAGGGTTCTGGCTACACCTTC. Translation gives CASSYQGSGYTF.

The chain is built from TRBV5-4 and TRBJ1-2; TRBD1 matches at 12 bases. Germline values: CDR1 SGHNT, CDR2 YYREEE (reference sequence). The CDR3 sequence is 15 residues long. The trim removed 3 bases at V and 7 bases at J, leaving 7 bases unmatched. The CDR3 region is CASSYWDRGRSGYTF. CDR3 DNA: TGTGCCAGCAGCTACTGGGACAGGGGGCGAAGTGGCTACACCTTC.

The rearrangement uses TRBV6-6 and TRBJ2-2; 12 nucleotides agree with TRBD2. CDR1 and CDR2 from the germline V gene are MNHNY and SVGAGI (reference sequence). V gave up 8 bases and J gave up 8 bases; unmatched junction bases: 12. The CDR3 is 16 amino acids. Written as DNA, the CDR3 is TGTGCCAGCTCCAGACTAGCGGGAGCCGTAGGGGGGGAGCTGTTTTTT. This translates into CASSRLAGAVGGELFF.

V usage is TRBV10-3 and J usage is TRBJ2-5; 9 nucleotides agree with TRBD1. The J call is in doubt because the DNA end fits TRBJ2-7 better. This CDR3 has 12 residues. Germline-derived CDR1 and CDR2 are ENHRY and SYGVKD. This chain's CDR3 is CAIGDRVYEQYF. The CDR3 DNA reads TGTGCCATCGGGGACAGGGTCTACGAGCAGTACTTC.

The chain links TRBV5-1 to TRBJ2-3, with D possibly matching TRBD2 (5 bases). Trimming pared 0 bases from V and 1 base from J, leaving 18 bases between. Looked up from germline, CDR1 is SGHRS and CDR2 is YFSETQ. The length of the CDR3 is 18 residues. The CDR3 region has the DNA TGCGCCAGCAGCTTGGGTTATGGGAGAGGAAAAGGCACAGATACGCAGTATTTT. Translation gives CASSLGYGRGKGTDTQYF.

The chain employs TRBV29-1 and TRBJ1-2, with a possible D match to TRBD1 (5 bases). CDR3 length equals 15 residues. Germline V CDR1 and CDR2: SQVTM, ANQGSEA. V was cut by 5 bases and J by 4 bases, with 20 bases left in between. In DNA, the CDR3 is TGCAGCGTTCAACTTGGGGCAGGGCTATCCTATGGCTACACCTTC. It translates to CSVQLGAGLSYGYTF.

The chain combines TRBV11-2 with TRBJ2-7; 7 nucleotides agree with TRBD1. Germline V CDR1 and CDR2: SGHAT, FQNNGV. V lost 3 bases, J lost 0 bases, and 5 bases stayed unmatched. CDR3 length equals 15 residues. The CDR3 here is CASSLTGTVSYEQYF. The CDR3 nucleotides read TGTGCCAGCAGCTTGACCGGGACAGTCTCCTACGAGCAGTACTTC.

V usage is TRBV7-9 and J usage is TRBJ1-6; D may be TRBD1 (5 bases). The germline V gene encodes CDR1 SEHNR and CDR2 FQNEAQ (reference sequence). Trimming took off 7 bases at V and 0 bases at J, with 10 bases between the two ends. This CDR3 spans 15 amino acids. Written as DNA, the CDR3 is TGTGCCAGCACCTCGGGGGACTCCTATAATTCACCCCTCCACTTT. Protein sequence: CASTSGDSYNSPLHF.

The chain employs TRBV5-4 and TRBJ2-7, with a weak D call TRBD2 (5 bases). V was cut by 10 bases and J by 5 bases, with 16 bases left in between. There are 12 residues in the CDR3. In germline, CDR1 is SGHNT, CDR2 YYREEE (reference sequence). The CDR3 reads CASRSGSDEQYF. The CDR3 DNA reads TGTGCCTCCAGGAGTGGGAGTGACGAGCAGTACTTC.

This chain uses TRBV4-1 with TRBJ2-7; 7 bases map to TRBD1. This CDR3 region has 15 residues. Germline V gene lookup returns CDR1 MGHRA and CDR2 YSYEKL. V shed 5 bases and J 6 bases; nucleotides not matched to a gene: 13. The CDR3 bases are TGCGCCAGCAGCTCTGACAGGGATACCGTTTTCGAGCAGTACTTC. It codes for CASSSDRDTVFEQYF.